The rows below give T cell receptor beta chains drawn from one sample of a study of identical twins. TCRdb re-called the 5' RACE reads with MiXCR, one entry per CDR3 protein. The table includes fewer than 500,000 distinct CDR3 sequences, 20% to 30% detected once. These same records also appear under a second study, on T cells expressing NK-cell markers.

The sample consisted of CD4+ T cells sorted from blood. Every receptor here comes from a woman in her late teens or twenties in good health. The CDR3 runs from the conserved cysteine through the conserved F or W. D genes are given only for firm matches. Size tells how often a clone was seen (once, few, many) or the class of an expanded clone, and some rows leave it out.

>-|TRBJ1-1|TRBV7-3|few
CASSLSGTHLNTEAFF
TGTGCCAGCAGCTTAAGTGGGACCCACTTGAACACTGAAGCTTTCTTT
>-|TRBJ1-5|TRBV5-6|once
CASSLRQEVQPQHF
TGTGCCAGCAGCTTGAGGCAGGAGGTTCAGCCCCAGCATTTT
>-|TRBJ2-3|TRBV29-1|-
CSVAPGTDTQYF
TGCAGCGTTGCTCCAGGCACAGATACGCAGTATTTT
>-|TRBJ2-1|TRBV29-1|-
CSVPWLGARFF
TGCAGCGTACCCTGGCTGGGCGCACGGTTCTTC
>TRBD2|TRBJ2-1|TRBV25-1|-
CASSDTSGRANEQFF
TGTGCCAGCAGTGATACTAGCGGGAGGGCGAATGAGCAGTTCTTC
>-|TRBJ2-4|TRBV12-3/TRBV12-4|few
CASREWDSIEYF
TGTGCCAGCAGGGAATGGGACTCCATAGAGTACTTC
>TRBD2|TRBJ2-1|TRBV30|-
CAWSRAGGAYNEQFF
TGTGCCTGGAGTCGAGCGGGAGGTGCCTACAATGAGCAGTTCTTC
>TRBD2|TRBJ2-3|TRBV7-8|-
CASATSGGRTDTQYF
TGTGCCAGCGCGACTAGCGGGGGCCGCACAGATACGCAGTATTTT
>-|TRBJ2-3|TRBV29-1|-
CSVEDRNRRPYTQYF
TGCAGCGTTGAAGATCGAAACAGGAGACCATATACGCAGTATTTT
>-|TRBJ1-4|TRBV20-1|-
CSASWGLEEKLFF
TGCAGTGCTAGTTGGGGGCTGGAAGAAAAACTGTTTTTT
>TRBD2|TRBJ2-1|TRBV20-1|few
CSARIAGVLNEQFF
TGCAGTGCTAGAATAGCGGGAGTTTTGAATGAGCAGTTCTTC
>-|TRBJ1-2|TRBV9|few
CASSVGPDSTYGYTF
TGTGCCAGCAGCGTAGGACCGGACAGTACTTATGGCTACACCTTC
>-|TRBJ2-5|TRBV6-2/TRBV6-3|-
CASSWIVETQYF
TGTGCCAGCAGTTGGATCGTCGAGACCCAGTACTTC
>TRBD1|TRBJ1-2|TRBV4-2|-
CASSQEDRGEGYTF
TGTGCCAGCAGCCAAGAGGACAGGGGAGAGGGCTACACCTTC
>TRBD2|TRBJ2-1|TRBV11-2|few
CASSYNLRTSGGNEQFF
TGTGCCAGCAGCTACAACTTACGGACTAGCGGGGGAAATGAGCAGTTCTTC